The 17 T cell receptor beta chains in this list originate from one sample, sequenced in a study of T cells in Graves' hyperthyroidism and ophthalmopathy. Amplification yielded TCR beta CDR3 regions, with RNA transcripts as the source. Using the HTBI primer set, a first-round RT-PCR was run on the TCR CDR3. TCRdb reanalysed the multiplex PCR reads using MiXCR and keeps one entry per CDR3 protein. This sample yields fewer than 900,000 distinct CDR3 sequences, of which 16% are seen a single time; 8.4% belongs to the top ten. The sequenced material came from blood. The receptors stem from a man aged 18-30 years with Graves' hyperthyroidism.

The genes are TRBV11-3 and TRBJ1-4; D remains unclear. V lost 4 bases and J lost 8, with 14 bases in between. Germline V CDR1 and CDR2: SGHNT, YENEEA. The CDR3 loop spans 14 amino acids. CDR3 bases: TGTGCCAGCAGCTCAACCACGGGAATCGAAAAACTGTTTTTT. This translates into CASSSTTGIEKLFF.

This sequence joins TRBV7-3 and TRBJ2-3; 8 bases agree with TRBD2. Germline V gene lookup returns CDR1 SGHTA and CDR2 FQGTGA. Trimming at V came to 1 base and at J to 5 bases, leaving 8 bases not matched to a gene. This CDR3 region has 16 residues. For the CDR3, the DNA is TGTGCCAGCAGCTTAAAAGGGGCGGGAGGTATAGATACGCAGTATTTT. Its translation: CASSLKGAGGIDTQYF.

This clonotype was found a few times. The J gene is TRBJ2-5, the V gene TRBV24-1; 8 bases are a match to TRBD1. The CDR3 spans 12 residues. The junction had 7 bases not matched to a gene; V was cut back by 4 bases and J by 13 bases. Germline loops: CDR1 KGHDR, CDR2 SFDVKD. CDR3 in amino acids: CATSDIDRGLYF. The CDR3 DNA reads as TGTGCCACCAGTGACATCGACAGGGGCTTGTACTTC.

This clonotype showed up just a few times. CDR3 in DNA: TGTGCCAGCAGCTTAGTTCTCTATGGCTACACCTTC. Its protein is CASSLVLYGYTF. V usage is TRBV7-9 and J usage is TRBJ1-2; D unresolved. Germline V lookup: CDR1 SEHNR, CDR2 FQNEAQ (reference sequence). V dropped 1 base and J dropped 4 bases, with 4 bases sitting between them. This CDR3 is 12 amino acids long.

This clonotype was seen only a few times. CDR3 in amino acids: CASSRDEGGETQYF. The CDR3 DNA sequence: TGTGCCAGCAGCCGAGATGAGGGGGGCGAGACCCAGTACTTC. The chain uses TRBV4-2 and TRBJ2-5, with D perhaps given as TRBD1 or TRBD2 (6 bases each). Deletions cut 4 bases from V and 5 bases from J, with 14 bases between. Germline CDR1 and CDR2: LGHNA and YNFKEQ. The CDR3 has 14 residues.

This clonotype has ten or more counts. V and J are TRBV12-3 or TRBV12-4 and TRBJ2-3, with D possibly being TRBD2 (6 bases). The ends were cut back, 7 bases at V and 8 bases at J, with 13 bases in the middle. The CDR3 loop spans 12 amino acids. As DNA, the CDR3 is TGTGCCAGCACCGAAGACGGGAGTACGCAGTATTTT. This gives the protein CASTEDGSTQYF.

This clonotype was detected ten times or more. V gene TRBV11-3 combines with J gene TRBJ2-1; TRBD2 aligns across 10 bases. CDR3 length equals 20 residues. V lost 5 bases and J lost 8; bases outside the gene matches: 24. The germline V gene has CDR1 SGHNT and CDR2 YENEEA. The CDR3 DNA follows: TGTGCCAGCAGCCCCGGTTCGGCCCACCCTAGCGGGAGATCCCCCTATGAGCAGTTCTTC. Translating gives CASSPGSAHPSGRSPYEQFF.

In its sample, this clonotype was seen many times. The chain carries TRBV12-5 and TRBJ2-3; the match to TRBD2 covers 10 bases. The ends lost 6 bases at V and 3 bases at J; junction bases unmatched: 9. CDR1 LGHNT and CDR2 FRNRAP come from the germline V gene. CDR3 length equals 16 residues. This CDR3 is CASGEREGLPTDTQYF. The CDR3, as DNA: TGTGCTAGTGGAGAGCGGGAGGGCCTACCTACAGATACGCAGTATTTT.

At least ten counts were recorded for this clonotype. This sequence joins TRBV12-3 or TRBV12-4 and TRBJ2-5; D not resolved. CDR3 size: 13 residues. V was trimmed by 6 bases and J by 4 bases, leaving 12 bases between them. The CDR3 here is CASSDKVPETQYF. CDR3 DNA: TGTGCCAGCAGCGACAAAGTCCCAGAGACCCAGTACTTC.

The gene calls are TRBV13 and TRBJ1-6; TRBD1 matches at 9 bases. V shed 5 bases, J shed 10 bases, and the junction held 15 bases outside the gene matches. The CDR3 length is 17 residues. CDR1 and CDR2 (germline): PRHDT, FYEKMQ (reference sequence). This CDR3 reads CASSRGGGTGIWSPLHF. The DNA for the CDR3 is TGTGCCAGCAGCCGCGGGGGGGGGACAGGGATTTGGTCACCCCTCCACTTT.

This clonotype was seen many times. The chain links TRBV18 to TRBJ2-1; 11 bases fit TRBD2. The V and J ends lost 2 bases and 8 bases, in that order; junction bases with no gene match: 5. Germline V gene data show CDR1 as KGHSH and CDR2 as LQKENI. This CDR3 contains 15 residues. CDR3 nucleotides: TGTGCCAGCTCACCAACTAGCGGGAGCAGGGATGAGCAGTTCTTC. Amino acid sequence: CASSPTSGSRDEQFF.

Ten or more counts support this clonotype. The V gene is TRBV10-3, the J gene TRBJ2-3; 11 nucleotides match TRBD2. This CDR3 spans 19 amino acids. The V gene's germline CDR1 is ENHRY and CDR2 SYGVKD. The J segment lost 7 bases and the V segment lost 0 bases, leaving 15 bases of the junction unmatched. The CDR3 coding sequence is TGTGCCATCAGTGAGTCGTTGGGAGCAGAGACTAGCGGGAAAAATACGCAGTATTTT. Translated: CAISESLGAETSGKNTQYF.

The chain combines TRBV10-3 with TRBJ2-7; 10 nucleotides match TRBD2. Per the germline V gene, CDR1 is ENHRY and CDR2 is SYGVKD. J was trimmed by 7 bases and V by 2 bases; bases with no gene match: 8. This CDR3 has 15 amino acids. CDR3 nucleotides: TGTGCCATCAGTGAGAGGTTAGCGGGAGGTGGTGAGCAGTACTTC. Translation gives CAISERLAGGGEQYF.

In this sample, this clonotype turned up many times. The rearrangement joins TRBV6-1 to TRBJ2-5; D may be TRBD2 (5 bases). From germline, CDR1 is MNHNS and CDR2 SASEGT. The CDR3 is made up of 13 amino acids. Trimming removed 7 bases at V and 5 bases at J, with 14 bases between. The CDR3, as DNA: TGTGCCAGCAAACGGGAAAGGAGGGAGACCCAGTACTTC. Encoded protein: CASKRERRETQYF.

This clonotype was picked up a small number of times. The chain recombines TRBV6-1 with TRBJ2-3; no clear D gene. Trimming left V 8 bases short and J 5 bases short, with 14 bases between. The CDR3 is 13 residues long. The germline V gene encodes CDR1 MNHNS and CDR2 SASEGT. DNA of the CDR3: TGTGCCAGCCGCAATCCTGGGGAAGATACGCAGTATTTT. It is translated as CASRNPGEDTQYF.

This clonotype was seen a few times. CDR3 protein: CASSFGISRADTQYF. CDR3 bases: TGTGCCAGCAGCTTCGGGATTTCCCGGGCAGATACGCAGTATTTT. V gene TRBV7-9 combines with J gene TRBJ2-3, with D maybe TRBD2 (5 bases). This CDR3 is 15 amino acids long. Trimming removed 3 bases at V and 4 bases at J, with 14 bases between. Germline V gene lookup returns CDR1 SEHNR and CDR2 FQNEAQ (reference sequence).

This chain joins TRBV6-2 or TRBV6-3 and TRBJ2-1; 10 nucleotides match TRBD1. CDR3 length: 14 residues. Unmatched junction bases numbered 6, after V lost 6 bases and J lost 7 bases. CDR1 is MNHEY, CDR2 SVGEGT, per germline. CDR3 bases: TGTGCCAGCAGGCCGGGACAGGGGCCGAATGAGCAGTTCTTC. This translates into CASRPGQGPNEQFF.